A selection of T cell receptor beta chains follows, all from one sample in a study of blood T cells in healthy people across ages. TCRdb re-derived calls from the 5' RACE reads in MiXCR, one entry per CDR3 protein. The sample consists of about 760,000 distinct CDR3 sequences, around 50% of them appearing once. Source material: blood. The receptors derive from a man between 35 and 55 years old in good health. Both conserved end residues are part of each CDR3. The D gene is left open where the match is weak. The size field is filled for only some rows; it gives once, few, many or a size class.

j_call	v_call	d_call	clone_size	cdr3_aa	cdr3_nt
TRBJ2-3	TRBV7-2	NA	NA	CASSRDGFTDTQYF	TGTGCCAGCAGCCGGGACGGTTTCACAGATACGCAGTATTTT
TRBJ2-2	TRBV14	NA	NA	CASSQVNRLSTGELFF	TGTGCCAGCAGCCAAGTTAACAGGTTGTCCACCGGGGAACTGTTTTTT
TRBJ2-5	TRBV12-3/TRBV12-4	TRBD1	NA	CASRSPGQGEETQYF	TGTGCCAGCAGATCACCCGGGCAGGGGGAAGAGACCCAGTACTTC
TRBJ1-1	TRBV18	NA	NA	CASSPSELQGNTEAFF	TGTGCCAGCTCACCGTCCGAGCTACAGGGGAACACTGAAGCTTTCTTT
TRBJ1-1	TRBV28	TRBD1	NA	CASSFTSGTVTNTEAFF	TGTGCCAGCAGTTTCACCTCGGGGACAGTGACGAACACTGAAGCTTTCTTT
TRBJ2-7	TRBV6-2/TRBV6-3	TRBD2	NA	CASSSIRTSGGSSYEQYF	TGTGCCAGCAGTTCCATAAGGACTAGCGGAGGGAGCTCCTACGAGCAGTACTTC
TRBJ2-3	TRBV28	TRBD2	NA	CASTKSGGPTDTQYF	TGTGCCAGCACCAAAAGCGGGGGTCCCACAGATACGCAGTATTTT
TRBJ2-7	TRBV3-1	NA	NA	CASSKDSQPHEQYF	TGTGCCAGCAGCAAGGATTCCCAGCCTCACGAGCAGTACTTC
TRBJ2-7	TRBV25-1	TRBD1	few	CASSRAGGSHEQYF	TGTGCCAGCAGTCGGGCAGGGGGTTCTCACGAGCAGTACTTC
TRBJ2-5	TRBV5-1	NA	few	CASSTATGGETQYF	TGCGCCAGCAGCACGGCGACCGGTGGAGAGACCCAGTACTTC
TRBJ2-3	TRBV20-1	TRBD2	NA	CSAVNWAGGGTDTQYF	TGCAGTGCGGTTAACTGGGCGGGAGGAGGCACAGATACGCAGTATTTT
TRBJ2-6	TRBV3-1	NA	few	CASSQGGVGANVLTF	TGTGCCAGCAGCCAAGGTGGGGTCGGGGCCAACGTCCTGACTTTC
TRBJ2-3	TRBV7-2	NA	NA	CASSLAGTPLSTDTQYF	TGTGCCAGCAGCTTAGCGGGCACCCCGCTAAGCACAGATACGCAGTATTTT
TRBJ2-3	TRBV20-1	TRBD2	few	CSARGAGEAVADTQYF	TGCAGTGCTAGAGGAGCGGGGGAGGCTGTGGCAGATACGCAGTATTTT
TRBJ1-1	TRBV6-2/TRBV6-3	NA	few	CASRTPGQGLNTEAFF	TGTGCCAGCAGAACTCCCGGGCAGGGATTGAACACTGAAGCTTTCTTT
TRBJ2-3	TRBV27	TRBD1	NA	CARSTTGGDTQYF	TGTGCCAGGTCCACGACAGGGGGCGATACGCAGTATTTT
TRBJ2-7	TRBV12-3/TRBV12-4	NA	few	CASSLNSFEQYF	TGTGCCAGCAGTTTAAACAGCTTCGAGCAGTACTTC
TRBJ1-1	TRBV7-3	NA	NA	CASSPRGFGETEAFF	TGTGCCAGCAGCCCGAGGGGGTTTGGGGAGACTGAAGCTTTCTTT
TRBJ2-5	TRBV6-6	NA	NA	CASSYLAGNKYF	TGTGCCAGCAGTTACTTGGCAGGAAATAAGTACTTC